These T cell receptor beta chains were read from a single sample in a study of T-cell memory formation after mild COVID-19. MiXCR, run by TCRdb on the 5' RACE reads, gives a single entry per CDR3 protein. Of a few hundred thousand distinct CDR3 sequences listed, under 30% were seen once; the top ten hold 13%. Sequenced: PBMCs or a T cell subset sorted from them (not recorded which). These receptors all come from an adult woman who had mild COVID-19 (a few samples of this study predate the infection). Cell type and time point are not known. CDR3s include the opening cysteine and the closing phenylalanine or tryptophan. D genes are given only for firm matches. Clone size is stated in some rows and not others, as once, few, many or a class when expanded.

V gene	D gene	J gene	clone size	CDR3 protein	CDR3 DNA
TRBV15	NA	TRBJ2-7	NA	CATSRGAGNPYEQYF	TGTGCCACCAGCAGAGGCGCTGGGAACCCCTACGAGCAGTACTTC
TRBV20-1	TRBD2	TRBJ2-1	few	CSARDKGLAGVTQFF	TGCAGTGCTAGAGATAAGGGGCTAGCGGGAGTGACGCAGTTCTTC
TRBV6-4	TRBD1	TRBJ1-1	NA	CASKTGAANTEAFF	TGTGCCAGCAAGACAGGGGCCGCTAACACTGAAGCTTTCTTT
TRBV27	NA	TRBJ1-1	few	CASSSWTANTEAFF	TGTGCCAGCAGTTCGTGGACAGCCAACACTGAAGCTTTCTTT
TRBV20-1	TRBD1	TRBJ1-5	few	CSAAGQGPGNQPQHF	TGCAGTGCCGCGGGACAGGGCCCGGGGAATCAGCCCCAGCATTTT
TRBV27	TRBD1	TRBJ2-4	NA	CASSFAGGRRNIQYF	TGTGCCAGCAGTTTCGCAGGGGGCCGGAGAAACATTCAGTACTTC
TRBV3-1	NA	TRBJ2-7	NA	CASGRTEISYEQYF	TGTGCCAGCGGTAGGACGGAGATTTCCTACGAGCAGTACTTC
TRBV20-1	NA	TRBJ2-3	few	CSARVRGIQGDTQYF	TGCAGTGCTAGAGTTCGCGGGATTCAGGGAGATACGCAGTATTTT
TRBV6-5	NA	TRBJ2-1	once	CASSTPGLKNEQFF	TGTGCCAGCAGCACGCCGGGACTCAAAAATGAGCAGTTCTTC
TRBV5-6	NA	TRBJ2-7	NA	CASSYLVNEQYF	TGTGCCAGCAGCTACCTGGTCAACGAGCAGTACTTC
TRBV11-1	NA	TRBJ1-1	NA	CASSDWAGNTEAFF	TGTGCCAGCAGCGACTGGGCAGGTAACACTGAAGCTTTCTTT
TRBV29-1	NA	TRBJ2-1	NA	CSVPPSSSVGNEQFF	TGCAGCGTTCCTCCTTCTAGCTCGGTAGGCAATGAGCAGTTCTTC
TRBV14	NA	TRBJ2-4	NA	CASSQGTEPRAKNIQYF	TGTGCCAGCAGCCAAGGGACGGAACCTAGAGCCAAAAACATTCAGTACTTC
TRBV20-1	NA	TRBJ2-3	few	CSARATGTSTDTQYF	TGCAGTGCTAGGGCGACTGGAACGAGCACAGATACGCAGTATTTT
TRBV12-5	NA	TRBJ2-1	NA	CASGWGPGNEQFF	TGTGCTAGTGGTTGGGGACCTGGCAATGAGCAGTTCTTC
TRBV7-8	TRBD1	TRBJ2-3	NA	CASGGNLGQRRTDTQYF	TGTGCCAGCGGGGGTAACCTGGGACAGCGTCGCACAGATACGCAGTATTTT
TRBV9	TRBD1	TRBJ2-2	few	CASSAITGAGELFF	TGTGCCAGCAGCGCAATTACAGGGGCCGGGGAGCTGTTTTTT
TRBV29-1	NA	TRBJ2-1	few	CSVTSQLGNEQFF	TGCAGCGTTACTAGTCAACTGGGAAATGAGCAGTTCTTC
TRBV6-1	NA	TRBJ2-7	once	CASSDVQGISGTPEQYF	TGTGCCAGCAGCGACGTTCAGGGGATCTCGGGGACCCCCGAGCAGTACTTC
TRBV5-1	TRBD1	TRBJ1-2	few	CASSWGQLSNYGYTF	TGCGCCAGCAGCTGGGGACAGCTCTCAAACTATGGCTACACCTTC
TRBV29-1	TRBD2	TRBJ2-7	few	CSVEAMSGRALTYEQYF	TGCAGCGTTGAGGCGATGAGCGGGAGGGCCCTTACCTACGAGCAGTACTTC
TRBV6-2/TRBV6-3	NA	TRBJ2-1	NA	CASRRDPSSYNEQFF	TGTGCCAGCAGGAGGGACCCCAGCTCCTACAATGAGCAGTTCTTC
TRBV18	NA	TRBJ2-7	few	CASSPGGDEQYF	TGTGCCAGCTCACCAGGGGGAGACGAGCAGTACTTC
TRBV5-1	TRBD2	TRBJ2-5	NA	CASSSGGMVETQYF	TGCGCCAGCAGCTCCGGGGGGATGGTGGAGACCCAGTACTTC
TRBV9	TRBD1	TRBJ2-1	NA	CASGQGTNEQFF	TGTGCCAGCGGACAGGGAACCAATGAGCAGTTCTTC